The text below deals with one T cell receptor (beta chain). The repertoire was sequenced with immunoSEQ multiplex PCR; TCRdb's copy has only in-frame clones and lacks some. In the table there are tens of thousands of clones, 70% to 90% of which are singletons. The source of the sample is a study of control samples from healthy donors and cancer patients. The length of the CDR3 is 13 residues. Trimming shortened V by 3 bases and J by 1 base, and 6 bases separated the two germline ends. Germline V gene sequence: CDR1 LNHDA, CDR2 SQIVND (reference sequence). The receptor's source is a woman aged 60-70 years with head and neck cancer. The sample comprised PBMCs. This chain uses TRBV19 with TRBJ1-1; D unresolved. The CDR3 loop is CASSMARNTEAFF. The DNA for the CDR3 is TGTGCCAGTAGTATGGCCAGGAACACTGAAGCTTTCTTT.